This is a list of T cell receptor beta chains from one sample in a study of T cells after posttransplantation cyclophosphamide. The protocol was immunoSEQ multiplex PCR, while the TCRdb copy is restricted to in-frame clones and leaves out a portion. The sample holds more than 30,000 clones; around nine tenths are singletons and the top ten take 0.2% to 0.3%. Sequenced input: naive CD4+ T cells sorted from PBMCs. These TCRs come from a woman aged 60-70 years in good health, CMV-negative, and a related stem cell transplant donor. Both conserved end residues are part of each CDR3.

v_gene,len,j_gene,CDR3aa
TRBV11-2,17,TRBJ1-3,CASSLDGRPNSGNTIYF
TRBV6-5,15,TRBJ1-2,CASSYSRAGNYGYTF
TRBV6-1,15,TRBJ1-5,CASSETGRAWQPQHF
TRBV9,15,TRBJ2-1,CASSPASGRAPEQFF
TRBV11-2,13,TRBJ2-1,CASSLGTNNEQFF
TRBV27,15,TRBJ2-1,CASSLRDSSYNEQFF
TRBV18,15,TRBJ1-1,CASSPRQGADTEAFF
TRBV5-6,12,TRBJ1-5,CASSFRNQPQHF
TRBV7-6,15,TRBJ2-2,CASSNWGKNTGELFF
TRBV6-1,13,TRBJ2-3,CASSERGPDTQYF
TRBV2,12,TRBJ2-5,CASSGSEAGRHF
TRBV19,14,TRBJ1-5,CASSTRTLNGPQHF
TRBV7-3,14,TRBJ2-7,CASSSRDRVNEQYF
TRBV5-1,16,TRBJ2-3,CASSFDRGRSTDTQYF
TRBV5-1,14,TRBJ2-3,CASSLVPDPRAQYF